These 11 T cell receptor beta chains were all obtained from the same sample, sequenced in a study of CD8+ T cells in alopecia areata listed by TCRdb under 2018. To prepare the library, the immunoSEQ multiplex PCR assay was applied. RNA was extracted from all samples and reverse transcribed into cDNA as template for TCR sequencing. This immuneACCESS table, as held by TCRdb, lists in-frame sequences with V and J called but not all clones. Of the missing ones, under half trace to an unresolved V gene in checked studies; the others have no known cause. Recorded for this sample are roughly 150,000 clones; around 86% of them occurred a single time. The ten largest make up roughly 16% of the sample. Explained via the paper, the time point label denotes: baseline before oral tofacitinib. The sequencing here drew on CD8+ T cells sorted from blood, taken at week 0. These receptors all stem from a human donor with alopecia areata.

The chain uses TRBV5-1 and TRBJ2-1; the D gene is possibly TRBD1 (5 bases). From germline, CDR1 is SGHRS and CDR2 YFSETQ. The CDR3 consists of 14 residues. V gave up 3 bases and J gave up 3 bases, with 10 bases separating them. The CDR3 nucleotides read TGCGCCAGCAGCTACGACAGAAACTACAATGAGCAGTTCTTC. It translates to CASSYDRNYNEQFF.

The chain has TRBV4-1 and TRBJ2-7, with 12 bases identical to TRBD2. Germline V lookup: CDR1 MGHRA, CDR2 YSYEKL. This CDR3 has 14 residues. J lost 5 bases, V lost 4 bases, and 3 bases had no gene match. CDR3 residues: CASSLTSGSDEQYF. CDR3 coding DNA: TGCGCCAGCAGCCTGACTAGCGGGAGCGACGAGCAGTACTTC.

The V and J genes are TRBV2 and TRBJ2-5; maybe TRBD1 (6 bases). The CDR3 loop spans 15 amino acids. Trimming took 8 bases from V and 0 from J, leaving 16 bases between them. Germline V gene data show CDR1 as SNHLY and CDR2 as FYNNEI. In DNA, the CDR3 is TGTGCCAGCCCTGGATTCAGGGGAGACCAAGAGACCCAGTACTTC. It codes for CASPGFRGDQETQYF.

Only a few counts were recorded for this clone. This chain links TRBV29-1 with TRBJ2-3; either TRBD1 or TRBD2 may supply D (5 bases each). The length of the CDR3 is 16 residues. The V and J ends lost 6 bases and 2 bases respectively, with 21 bases between them. Germline CDR1 and CDR2: SQVTM and ANQGSEA. The CDR3 is CSVSPTDPGTTDTQYF. The DNA of the CDR3 is TGCAGCGTCTCGCCGACCGATCCGGGGACCACAGATACGCAGTATTTT.

The gene calls are TRBV10-3 and TRBJ2-3, with D unresolved. This CDR3 has 15 amino acids. With 0 bases removed from V and 5 bases from J, the gap between germline ends came to 12 bases. Germline lookup yields CDR1 ENHRY and CDR2 SYGVKD. The CDR3 reads CAISESRASIDTQYF. The CDR3 DNA reads TGTGCCATCAGTGAGTCTCGGGCTAGTATAGATACGCAGTATTTT.

This clone was observed a single time. The V and J genes are TRBV7-9 and TRBJ2-2; 8 positions match TRBD1. Losses at the gene ends were 5 bases for V and 7 bases for J; bases not matched to a gene: 9. Germline CDR1 is SEHNR and CDR2 is FQNEAQ (reference sequence). This CDR3 region has 15 residues. CDR3 sequence (DNA): TGTGCCAGCAGCCAGCCCGACAGGGGCGGCGGGGAGCTGTTTTTT. Protein product: CASSQPDRGGGELFF. The variable domain in full, completed from reference TRBV7-9 and TRBJ2-2, reads DTGVSQNPRHKITKRGQNVTFRCDPISEHNRLYWYRQTLGQGPEFLTYFQNEAQLEKSRLLSDRFSAERPKGSFSTLEIQRTEQGDSAMYLCASSQPDRGGGELFFGEGSRLTVL.

The rearrangement uses TRBV29-1 and TRBJ2-2; D uncertain. The CDR3 totals 15 residues. Germline-derived CDR1 and CDR2 are SQVTM and ANQGSEA. V dropped 1 base and J dropped 6 bases, with 15 bases sitting between them. The DNA for the CDR3 is TGCAGCGTTGAAGTCCCCTTACCCAGCGCCGGGGAGCTGTTTTTT. Its translation is CSVEVPLPSAGELFF.

The chain couples TRBV5-4 to TRBJ2-3; TRBD2 aligns across 11 bases. The V gene's germline CDR1 is SGHNT and CDR2 YYREEE (reference sequence). The CDR3 is 15 amino acids. V was pared by 4 bases and J by 4 bases, with 5 bases of the junction left unmatched. This CDR3 reads CASSKGTSGADTQYF. CDR3 sequence (DNA): TGTGCCAGCAGCAAAGGGACTAGCGGTGCAGATACGCAGTATTTT.

Here the CDR3 reads CASMGTDSNQPQHF. CDR3 coding DNA: TGTGCCAGTATGGGGACAGATAGCAATCAGCCCCAGCATTTT. The chain links TRBV19 to TRBJ1-5; 7 nucleotides align to TRBD1. The ends lost 7 bases at V and 0 bases at J; junction bases unmatched: 3. Germline V gene sequence: CDR1 LNHDA, CDR2 SQIVND (reference sequence). The CDR3 contains 14 residues.

This chain uses TRBV9 with TRBJ2-6; TRBD1 agrees at 8 bases. CDR1 is SGDLS and CDR2 is YYNGEE in the germline V gene. CDR3 size: 15 residues. After removal of 4 bases from V and 4 bases from J, the junction contained 4 bases not matched to a gene. This CDR3 is CASSTQGAGANVLTF. Here the CDR3 DNA reads TGTGCCAGCAGCACGCAGGGGGCAGGGGCCAACGTCCTGACTTTC.

The chain is built from TRBV11-2 and TRBJ2-1; possibly TRBD2 for D (6 bases). V lost 0 bases to trimming and J lost 4 bases, with 25 bases between them. The germline V gene encodes CDR1 SGHAT and CDR2 FQNNGV. CDR3 length: 20 amino acids. As DNA, the CDR3 is TGTGCCAGCAGCTTAGATACCGATGTGGGACTGGCTAGCAGATACAATGAGCAGTTCTTC. This sequence encodes CASSLDTDVGLASRYNEQFF.